This T cell receptor beta chain is drawn from a study of T-cell memory formation after mild COVID-19 (dated by TCRdb to the early 2020s). Some background on the complete study: TCR sequence clusters from the two donors were found to be largely donor specific. T-cell clones expanding and contracting after mild COVID-19 in two donors were tracked by longitudinal TCRalpha and TCRbeta repertoire sequencing. Two young, previously healthy adult volunteers, one female and one male, were included in the cohort. General findings and caveats noted by the study authors: The study covered only a couple of mild cases, and larger cohorts including severe cases with pre-infection samples were considered necessary. SARS-CoV-2 specificity was not confirmed for the second-wave clones peaking on day 37. The detection of some responding clones in pre-infection memory suggests that pre-existing cross-reactive memory T cells joined the SARS-CoV-2 response. Contracting CD4+ clones appeared mostly in the CM and EM memory subsets, whereas CD8+ clones were enriched in EMRA. Clones that contracted from day 15 to 85 showed balanced CD4/CD8 phenotypes, whereas a second wave of clones that expanded from day 15 to 37 leaned towards CD4+.

Inclusive of the bounding cysteine and phenylalanine, the CDR3 is 16 residues long. The sequence is cut down to CDR3 DNA, 48 bases in frame from base 1. CDR1 SGHAT and CDR2 FQNNGV are derived from the germline V gene. In its sample, this clonotype was seen a few times. This clone's antigen is unknown. At one end, the junction sequence differs from germline, possibly due to a read error. PBMCs were isolated by Ficoll-Paque density gradient centrifugation. Sequencing took place on an Illumina NovaSeq 6000. Using 5'RACE with constant-segment primers, TCRalpha and TCRbeta cDNA libraries were constructed, with sample barcodes and unique molecular identifiers added in the process. RNA was extracted from every sample with Trizol reagent. The libraries were amplified in two PCR steps, and the second step added a second sample barcode and Illumina TruSeq adapters. Sequencing of the libraries was done on an Illumina NovaSeq, producing 2 x 150 bp paired-end reads. The authors' pipeline ran thus. With migec v1.2.7, reads were demultiplexed and then collapsed into UMI-guided consensus sequences. Using mixcr v2.1.11, UMI consensuses were aligned to TRA and TRB V and J templates and then assembled into clonotypes. A clonotype was counted as expanded or contracted only if both edgeR and NoisET called the change significant, with noise models trained on biological replicates. For edgeR calls, a false discovery rate-adjusted p below 0.01 and a log2 fold-change threshold of 1 were applied. As an exploratory analysis of dynamics, max-normalized trajectories of the 1000 most abundant clonotypes were examined with PCA combined with hierarchical clustering. Each responding clone was given a CD4 or CD8 phenotype based on the CD4+ and CD8+ repertoires, which had been sequenced separately. TCRdb's own reprocessing of the public reads used fastp at Q25 and MiXCR and kept productive beta chains. Every entry covers one CDR3 protein and lists the most common genes and DNA from its rows. Clone size and V and J calls follow TCRdb, not the original study. This sample comprises some 300,000 distinct CDR3 sequences, roughly a fifth of them detected only once. 21% of the sample is in the top ten clones.

The receptor chain draws on TRBV11-2 and TRBJ2-5, with the identity of the D gene unclear. This sequence originates from a man younger than 30 who had mild COVID-19 (a few samples of this study predate the infection). The sample titles of this study are shuffled in the database, so cell type and time point are left out; the donor was told from shared clones. The sequencing sample was made of PBMCs or a T cell subset sorted from them (not recorded which). This receptor carries the CDR3 CASSIDGRQRQETQYF. The base sequence is TGTGCCAGCAGCATAGATGGCAGGCAGCGCCAAGAGACCCAGTACTTC.